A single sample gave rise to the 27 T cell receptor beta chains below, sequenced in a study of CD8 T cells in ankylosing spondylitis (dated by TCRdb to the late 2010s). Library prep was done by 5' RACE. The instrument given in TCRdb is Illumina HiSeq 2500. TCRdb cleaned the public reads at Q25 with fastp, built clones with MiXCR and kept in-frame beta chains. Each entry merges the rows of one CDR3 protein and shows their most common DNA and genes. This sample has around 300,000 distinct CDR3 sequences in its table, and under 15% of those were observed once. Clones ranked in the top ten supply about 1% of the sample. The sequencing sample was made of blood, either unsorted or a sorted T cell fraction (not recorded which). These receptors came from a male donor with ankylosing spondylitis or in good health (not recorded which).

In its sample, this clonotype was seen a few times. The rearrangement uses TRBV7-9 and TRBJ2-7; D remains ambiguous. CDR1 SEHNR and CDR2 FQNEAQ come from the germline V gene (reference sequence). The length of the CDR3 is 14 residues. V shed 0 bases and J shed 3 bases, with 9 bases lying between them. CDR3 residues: CASSLAYGYYEQYF. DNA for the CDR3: TGTGCCAGCAGCTTAGCTTACGGATACTACGAGCAGTACTTC.

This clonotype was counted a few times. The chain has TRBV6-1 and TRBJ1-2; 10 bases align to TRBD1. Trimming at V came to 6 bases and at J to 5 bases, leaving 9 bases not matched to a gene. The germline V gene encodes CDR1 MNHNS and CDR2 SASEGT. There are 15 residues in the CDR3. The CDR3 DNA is TGTGCCAGCAGCAGGACAGGGGGTTCCAAATATGGCTACACCTTC. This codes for CASSRTGGSKYGYTF.

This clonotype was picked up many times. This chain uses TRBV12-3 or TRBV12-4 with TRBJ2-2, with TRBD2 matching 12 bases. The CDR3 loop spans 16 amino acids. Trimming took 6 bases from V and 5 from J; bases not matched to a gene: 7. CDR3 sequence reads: CASSTSTSGGTGELFF. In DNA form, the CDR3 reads TGTGCCAGCAGCACCTCTACTAGCGGGGGGACCGGGGAGCTGTTTTTT.

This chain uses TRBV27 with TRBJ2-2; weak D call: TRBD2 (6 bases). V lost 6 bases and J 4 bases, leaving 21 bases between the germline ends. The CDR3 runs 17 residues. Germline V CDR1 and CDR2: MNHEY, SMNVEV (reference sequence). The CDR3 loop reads CASSQRAGLASTGELFF. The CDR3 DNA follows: TGTGCCAGCAGCCAGCGAGCCGGGCTAGCGAGCACCGGGGAGCTGTTTTTT.

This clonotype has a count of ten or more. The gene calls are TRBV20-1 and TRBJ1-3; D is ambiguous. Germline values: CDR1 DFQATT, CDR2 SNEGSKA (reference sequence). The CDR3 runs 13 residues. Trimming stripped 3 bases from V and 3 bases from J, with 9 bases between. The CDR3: CSARKGDGNTIYF. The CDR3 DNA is TGCAGTGCTAGGAAGGGAGATGGAAACACCATATATTTT.

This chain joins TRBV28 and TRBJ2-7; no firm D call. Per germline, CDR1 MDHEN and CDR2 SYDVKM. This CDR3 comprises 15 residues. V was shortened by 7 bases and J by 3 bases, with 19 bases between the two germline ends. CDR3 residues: CASTTPRSLNYEQYF. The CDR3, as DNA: TGTGCCAGCACCACGCCCCGGAGCCTAAACTACGAGCAGTACTTC.

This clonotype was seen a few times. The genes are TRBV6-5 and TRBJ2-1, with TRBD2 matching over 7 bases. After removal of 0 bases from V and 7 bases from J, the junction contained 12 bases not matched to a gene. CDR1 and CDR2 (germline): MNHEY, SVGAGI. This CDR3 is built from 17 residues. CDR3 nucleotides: TGTGCCAGCAGTTACTCGTTTGGAGGGAGGGGTTGGAATGAGCAGTTCTTC. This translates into CASSYSFGGRGWNEQFF.

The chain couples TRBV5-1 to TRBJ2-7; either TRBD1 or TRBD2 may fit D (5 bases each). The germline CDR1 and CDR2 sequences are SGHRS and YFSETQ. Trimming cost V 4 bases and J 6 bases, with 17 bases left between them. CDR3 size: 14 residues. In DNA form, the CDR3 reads TGCGCCAGCAGCCTCGGGACGGGGACGGGCGAGCAGTACTTC. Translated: CASSLGTGTGEQYF.

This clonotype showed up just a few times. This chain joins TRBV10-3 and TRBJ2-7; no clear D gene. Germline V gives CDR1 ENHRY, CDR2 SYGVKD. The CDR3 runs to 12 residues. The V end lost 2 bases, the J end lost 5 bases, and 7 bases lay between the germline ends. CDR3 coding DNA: TGTGCCATCAGTGAGGAGGTACACGAGCAGTACTTC. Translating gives CAISEEVHEQYF.

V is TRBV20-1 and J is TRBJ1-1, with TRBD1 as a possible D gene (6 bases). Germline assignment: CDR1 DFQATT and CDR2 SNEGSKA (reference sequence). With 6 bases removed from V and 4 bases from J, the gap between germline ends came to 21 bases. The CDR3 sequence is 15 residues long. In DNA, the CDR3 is TGCAGTGCCCCGGCGGATGCCAAGGGGGGCACTGAAGCTTTCTTT. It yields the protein CSAPADAKGGTEAFF.

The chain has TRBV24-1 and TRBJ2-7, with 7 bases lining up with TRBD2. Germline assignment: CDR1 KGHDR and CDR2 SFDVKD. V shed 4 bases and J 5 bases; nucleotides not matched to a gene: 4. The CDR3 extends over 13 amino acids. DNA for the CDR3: TGTGCCACCAGTGAAGCGGGGAGGGACGAGCAGTACTTC. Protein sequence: CATSEAGRDEQYF.

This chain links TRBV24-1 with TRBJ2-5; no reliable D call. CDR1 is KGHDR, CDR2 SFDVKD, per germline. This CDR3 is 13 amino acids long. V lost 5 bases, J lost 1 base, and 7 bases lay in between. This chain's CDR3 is CATSGGFQETQYF. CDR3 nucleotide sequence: TGTGCCACCAGTGGCGGATTCCAAGAGACCCAGTACTTC.

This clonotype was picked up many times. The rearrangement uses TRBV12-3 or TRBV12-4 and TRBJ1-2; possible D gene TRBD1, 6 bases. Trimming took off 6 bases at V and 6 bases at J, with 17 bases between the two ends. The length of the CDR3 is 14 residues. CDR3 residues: CASSRLGGGHGYTF. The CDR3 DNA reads TGTGCCAGCAGCCGACTAGGTGGGGGGCATGGCTACACCTTC.

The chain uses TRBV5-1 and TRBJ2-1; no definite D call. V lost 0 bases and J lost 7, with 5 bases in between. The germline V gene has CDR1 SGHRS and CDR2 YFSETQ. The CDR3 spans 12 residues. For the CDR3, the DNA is TGCGCCAGCAGCTTGGGGAAAAATGAGCAGTTCTTC. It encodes CASSLGKNEQFF.

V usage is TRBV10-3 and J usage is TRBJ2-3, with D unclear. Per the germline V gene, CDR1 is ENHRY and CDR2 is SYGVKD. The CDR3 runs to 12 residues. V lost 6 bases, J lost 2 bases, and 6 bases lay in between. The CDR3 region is CAIRGNTDTQYF. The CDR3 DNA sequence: TGTGCCATCAGGGGGAACACAGATACGCAGTATTTT.

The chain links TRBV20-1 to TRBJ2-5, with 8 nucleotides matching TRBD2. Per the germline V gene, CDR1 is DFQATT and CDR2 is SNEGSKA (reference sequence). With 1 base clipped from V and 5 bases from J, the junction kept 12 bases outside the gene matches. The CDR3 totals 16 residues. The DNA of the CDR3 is TGCAGTGCTAGAGCGAGTCGGGAGGGCCGATGGGAGACCCAGTACTTC. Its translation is CSARASREGRWETQYF.

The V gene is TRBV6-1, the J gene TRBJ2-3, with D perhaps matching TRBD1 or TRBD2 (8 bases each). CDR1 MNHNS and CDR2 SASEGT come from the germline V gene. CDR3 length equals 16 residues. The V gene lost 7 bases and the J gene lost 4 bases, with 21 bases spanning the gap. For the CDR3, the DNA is TGTGCCAGCACTCGCCGGGGGGGACAGGACTCAGATACGCAGTATTTT. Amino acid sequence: CASTRRGGQDSDTQYF.

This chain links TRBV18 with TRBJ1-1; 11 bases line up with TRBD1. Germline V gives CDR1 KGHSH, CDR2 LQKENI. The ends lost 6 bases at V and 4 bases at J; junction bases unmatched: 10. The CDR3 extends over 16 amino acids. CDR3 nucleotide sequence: TGTGCCAGCTCTCCCAACGTCGGGACAGGGGGCACTGAAGCTTTCTTT. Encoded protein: CASSPNVGTGGTEAFF.

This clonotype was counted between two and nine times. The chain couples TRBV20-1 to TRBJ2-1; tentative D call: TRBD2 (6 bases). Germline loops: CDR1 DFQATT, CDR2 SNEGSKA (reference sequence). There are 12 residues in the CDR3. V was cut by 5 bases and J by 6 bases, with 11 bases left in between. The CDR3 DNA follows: TGCAGTGCTGAGGGACTTGGCAATGAGCAGTTCTTC. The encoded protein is CSAEGLGNEQFF.

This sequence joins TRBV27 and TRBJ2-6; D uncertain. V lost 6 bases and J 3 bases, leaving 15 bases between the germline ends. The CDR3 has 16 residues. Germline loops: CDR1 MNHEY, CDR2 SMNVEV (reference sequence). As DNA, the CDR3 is TGTGCCAGCAGCCTCCAGGCAGTGAATGGGGCCAACGTCCTGACTTTC. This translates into CASSLQAVNGANVLTF.

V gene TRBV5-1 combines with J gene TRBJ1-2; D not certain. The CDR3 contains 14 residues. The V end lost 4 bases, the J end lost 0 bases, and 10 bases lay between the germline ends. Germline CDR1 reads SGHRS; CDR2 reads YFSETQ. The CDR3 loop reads CASSPDGTNYGYTF. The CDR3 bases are TGCGCCAGCAGCCCGGACGGGACTAACTATGGCTACACCTTC. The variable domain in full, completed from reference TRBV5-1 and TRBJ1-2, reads KAGVTQTPRYLIKTRGQQVTLSCSPISGHRSVSWYQQTPGQGLQFLFEYFSETQRNKGNFPGRFSGRQFSNSRSEMNVSTLELGDSALYLCASSPDGTNYGYTFGSGTRLTVV.

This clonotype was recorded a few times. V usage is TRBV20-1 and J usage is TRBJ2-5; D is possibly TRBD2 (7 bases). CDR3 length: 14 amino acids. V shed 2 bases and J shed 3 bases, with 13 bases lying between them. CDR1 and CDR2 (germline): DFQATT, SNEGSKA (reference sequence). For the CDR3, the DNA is TGCAGTGCTAGATGGGGGGGGGCCAAAGAGACCCAGTACTTC. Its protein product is CSARWGGAKETQYF.

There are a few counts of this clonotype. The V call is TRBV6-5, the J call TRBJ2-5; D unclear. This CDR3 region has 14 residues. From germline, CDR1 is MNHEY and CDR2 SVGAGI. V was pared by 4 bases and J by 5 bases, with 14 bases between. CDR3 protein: CASSSGRLGETQYF. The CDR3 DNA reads TGTGCCAGCAGTTCCGGCCGGTTAGGGGAGACCCAGTACTTC.

The CDR3 loop reads CASSLEPVGTEAFF. Written as DNA, the CDR3 is TGCGCCAGCAGCTTGGAACCAGTTGGCACTGAAGCTTTCTTT. The chain employs TRBV5-1 and TRBJ1-1; no clear D. Trimming left V 0 bases short and J 4 bases short, with 10 bases between. This CDR3 spans 14 amino acids. The germline V gene encodes CDR1 SGHRS and CDR2 YFSETQ.

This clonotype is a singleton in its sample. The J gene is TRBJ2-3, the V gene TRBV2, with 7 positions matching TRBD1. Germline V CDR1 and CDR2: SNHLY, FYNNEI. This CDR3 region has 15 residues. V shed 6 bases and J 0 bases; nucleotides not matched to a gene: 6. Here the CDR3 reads CASSVDRTSTDTQYF. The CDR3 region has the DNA TGTGCCAGCAGCGTGGACAGGACGAGCACAGATACGCAGTATTTT.

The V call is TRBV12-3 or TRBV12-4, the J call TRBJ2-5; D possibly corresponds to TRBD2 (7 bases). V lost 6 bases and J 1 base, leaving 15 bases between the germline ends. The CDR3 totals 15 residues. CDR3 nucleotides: TGTGCCAGCAGCCCCGCCCGGGGGGCCCAAGAGACCCAGTACTTC. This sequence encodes CASSPARGAQETQYF.

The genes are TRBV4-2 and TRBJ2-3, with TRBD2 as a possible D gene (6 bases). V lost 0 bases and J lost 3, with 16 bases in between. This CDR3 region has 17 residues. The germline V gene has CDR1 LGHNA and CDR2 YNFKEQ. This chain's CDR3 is CASSQDRRLGGTDTQYF. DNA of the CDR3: TGTGCCAGCAGCCAAGATCGGAGACTAGGAGGAACAGATACGCAGTATTTT.